Below, 20 T cell receptor beta chains from the same sample are listed, as sequenced in a study of pediatric ulcerative colitis. Profiled with immunoSEQ multiplex PCR; TCRdb holds only in-frame clones, not every one. The sample holds tens of thousands of clones; around 80% are singletons and the top ten take roughly 5.5%. What was sequenced was blood. The receptor set was obtained from a boy between 10 and 17 years old with moderate ulcerative colitis.

This chain joins TRBV6-4 and TRBJ2-1; weak D call: TRBD1 (6 bases). The germline V gene has CDR1 MRHNA and CDR2 SNTAGT. The CDR3 covers 14 residues. The ends were cut back, 4 bases at V and 6 bases at J, with 13 bases in the middle. Here the CDR3 reads CASSATGSGNEQFF. The CDR3 DNA follows: TGTGCCAGCAGTGCAACAGGGTCCGGCAATGAGCAGTTCTTC.

The CDR3 region has the DNA TGCGCCAGCAGACTTAAAGGACAAGAGACCCAGTACTTC. The encoded protein is CASRLKGQETQYF. The V and J genes are TRBV5-1 and TRBJ2-5; no definite D call. V was shortened by 5 bases and J by 2 bases, with 10 bases between the two germline ends. The germline CDR1 and CDR2 sequences are SGHRS and YFSETQ. CDR3 length: 13 amino acids.

The chain combines TRBV7-8 with TRBJ1-6; no firm D call. Germline CDR1 SGHVS, CDR2 FQNEAQ. The CDR3 length is 14 residues. V was clipped by 8 bases and J by 13 bases, with 21 bases between them. The CDR3 protein is CASHPGRSGWPLHF. The DNA of the CDR3 is TGTGCCAGCCATCCCGGGCGCTCTGGGTGGCCCCTCCACTTT. Filled out from reference TRBV7-8 and TRBJ1-6, the complete variable domain reads GAGVSQSPRYKVAKRGQDVALRCDPISGHVSLFWYQQALGQGPEFLTYFQNEAQLDKSGLPSDRFFAERPEGSVSTLKIQRTQQEDSAVYLCASHPGRSGWPLHFGNGTRLTVT.

CDR3 coding DNA: TGTGCCAGCAGTGGACAGAAATCTGAAGCTTTCTTT. Translated: CASSGQKSEAFF. The rearrangement joins TRBV28 to TRBJ1-1; D possibly corresponds to TRBD1 (6 bases). The CDR3 runs to 12 residues. Germline V gene lookup returns CDR1 MDHEN and CDR2 SYDVKM. Between the trimmed V and J ends, which lost 5 bases and 6 bases, there was a span of 10 bases.

The J gene is TRBJ1-2, the V gene TRBV6-5; D is uncertain. The CDR3 has 13 amino acids. V lost 6 bases and J lost 2, with 10 bases in between. From germline, CDR1 is MNHEY and CDR2 SVGAGI. CDR3 residues: CASSLTINYGYTF. DNA for the CDR3: TGTGCCAGCAGCCTAACAATCAACTATGGCTACACCTTC.

In this sample, this clone turned up once. V usage is TRBV4-3 and J usage is TRBJ1-4; 7 bases fit TRBD1. Unmatched junction bases numbered 2, after V lost 4 bases and J lost 3 bases. This CDR3 contains 14 residues. CDR1 and CDR2 (germline): LGHNA, YSLEER. DNA of the CDR3: TGCGCCAGCAGCCTGACAGGGTCTAATGAAAAACTGTTTTTT. This codes for CASSLTGSNEKLFF.

A single count supports this clone. The J gene is TRBJ2-1, the V gene TRBV5-1; D possibly corresponds to TRBD2 (6 bases). Between the trimmed V and J ends, which lost 4 bases and 9 bases, there was a span of 20 bases. The CDR3 spans 15 residues. Per germline, CDR1 SGHRS and CDR2 YFSETQ. The CDR3 loop reads CASSPLRVADREQFF. CDR3 nucleotides: TGCGCCAGCAGCCCACTCAGGGTAGCGGACCGTGAGCAGTTCTTC. Variable domain in full (rest from reference TRBV5-1 and TRBJ2-1): KAGVTQTPRYLIKTRGQQVTLSCSPISGHRSVSWYQQTPGQGLQFLFEYFSETQRNKGNFPGRFSGRQFSNSRSEMNVSTLELGDSALYLCASSPLRVADREQFFGPGTRLTVL.

The chain uses TRBV5-1 and TRBJ2-5, with unresolved D. Deletions cut 0 bases from V and 2 bases from J, with 8 bases between. The CDR3 is 14 residues long. The germline CDR1 and CDR2 sequences are SGHRS and YFSETQ. CDR3 amino acids: CASSLAISQETQYF. The CDR3 region has the DNA TGCGCCAGCAGCTTGGCCATCAGTCAAGAGACCCAGTACTTC. Based on the CDR3 plus reference TRBV5-1 and TRBJ2-5, the full variable domain is KAGVTQTPRYLIKTRGQQVTLSCSPISGHRSVSWYQQTPGQGLQFLFEYFSETQRNKGNFPGRFSGRQFSNSRSEMNVSTLELGDSALYLCASSLAISQETQYFGPGTRLLVL.

This chain links TRBV5-1 with TRBJ1-4, with D maybe TRBD1 (6 bases). The CDR3 totals 15 residues. CDR1 and CDR2 (germline): SGHRS, YFSETQ. V lost 7 bases and J lost 7, with 20 bases in between. The chain's CDR3 is CASGVLTGNLEKLFF. The CDR3 DNA reads TGCGCCAGCGGGGTACTTACAGGGAATCTTGAAAAACTGTTTTTT.

In this sample, this clone turned up once. The gene calls are TRBV2 and TRBJ2-5; no reliable D call. The germline V gene has CDR1 SNHLY and CDR2 FYNNEI. The CDR3 is made up of 12 amino acids. The V end was cut by 6 bases, the J end by 4 bases, with 9 bases between. In nucleotides, the CDR3 is TGTGCCAGCAGGCGTTTATCAGAGACCCAGTACTTC. Translation: CASRRLSETQYF.

This chain links TRBV29-1 with TRBJ2-2; 9 positions match TRBD2. The CDR3 spans 15 residues. With 7 bases clipped from V and 0 bases from J, the junction kept 6 bases outside the gene matches. In germline, CDR1 is SQVTM, CDR2 ANQGSEA. DNA for the CDR3: TGCAGCGCTGCGGGAGGGGAGTCGAACACCGGGGAGCTGTTTTTT. The encoded protein is CSAAGGESNTGELFF.

This clone was detected a few times. This chain uses TRBV5-1 with TRBJ1-1; unclear D gene. This CDR3 has 15 residues. Trimming shortened V by 4 bases and J by 0 bases, and 13 bases separated the two germline ends. Germline loops: CDR1 SGHRS, CDR2 YFSETQ. CDR3: CASSEQESMNTEAFF. CDR3 sequence (DNA): TGCGCCAGCAGCGAACAAGAGAGCATGAACACTGAAGCTTTCTTT.

This rearrangement joins TRBV11-2 to TRBJ2-3; TRBD2 aligns across 13 bases. Germline CDR1 and CDR2: SGHAT and FQNNGV. The CDR3 runs 19 residues. Trimming took 1 base from V and 2 from J; bases not matched to a gene: 9. The CDR3 region is CASSLVPGTSGEDTDTQYF. In DNA, the CDR3 is TGTGCCAGCAGCTTAGTCCCCGGGACTAGCGGGGAGGACACAGATACGCAGTATTTT.

The chain uses TRBV5-4 and TRBJ2-2; 8 bases fit TRBD2. This CDR3 region has 14 residues. Per germline, CDR1 SGHNT and CDR2 YYREEE (reference sequence). The J segment lost 5 bases and the V segment lost 4 bases, leaving 4 bases of the junction unmatched. The CDR3 loop reads CASSQREKTGELFF. In nucleotides, the CDR3 is TGTGCCAGCAGCCAGCGGGAGAAGACCGGGGAGCTGTTTTTT.

This clone has a handful of counts. The J gene is TRBJ1-1, the V gene TRBV4-1; no clear D gene. This CDR3 region has 15 residues. Trimming took 4 bases from V and 0 from J, leaving 12 bases between them. From germline, CDR1 is MGHRA and CDR2 YSYEKL. CDR3 nucleotide sequence: TGCGCCAGCAGCCCCCTCGGCAGGATGAACACTGAAGCTTTCTTT. Its protein is CASSPLGRMNTEAFF.

The table lists this clone with a count of one. This chain uses TRBV7-2 with TRBJ2-1; 13 positions match TRBD2. The CDR3 has 16 amino acids. The J segment lost 4 bases and the V segment lost 3 bases, leaving 3 bases of the junction unmatched. Germline values: CDR1 SGHTA, CDR2 FQGNSA. This chain's CDR3 is CASSLTSGRPYNEQFF. DNA of the CDR3: TGTGCCAGCAGCTTGACTAGCGGGAGGCCTTACAATGAGCAGTTCTTC.

This sequence joins TRBV15 and TRBJ1-2; the match to TRBD1 covers 7 bases. This CDR3 spans 16 amino acids. Germline-derived CDR1 and CDR2 are LNHNV and YYDKDF (reference sequence). Unmatched junction bases numbered 13, after V lost 1 base and J lost 8 bases. The CDR3 here is CATSRVGAGGSGGYTF. The CDR3 coding sequence is TGTGCCACCAGCAGAGTAGGCGCAGGGGGGAGTGGAGGCTACACCTTC.

V usage is TRBV7-3 and J usage is TRBJ2-7; the D gene is possibly TRBD2 (5 bases). This CDR3 contains 15 residues. Germline V CDR1 and CDR2: SGHTA, FQGTGA. Trimming left V 5 bases short and J 0 bases short, with 14 bases between. CDR3 bases: TGTGCCAGCAGCCAAGGCGGGTCGAGCTCCTACGAGCAGTACTTC. It yields the protein CASSQGGSSSYEQYF. Together with reference TRBV7-3 and TRBJ2-7, the CDR3 gives the full variable domain: GAGVSQTPSNKVTEKGKYVELRCDPISGHTALYWYRQSLGQGPEFLIYFQGTGAADDSGLPNDRFFAVRPEGSVSTLKIQRTERGDSAVYLCASSQGGSSSYEQYFGPGTRLTVT.

This clone appeared a few times. The V and J genes are TRBV6-5 and TRBJ1-1, with a tentative D call TRBD1 (6 bases). Deletions cut 6 bases from V and 4 bases from J, with 12 bases between. CDR1 is MNHEY and CDR2 is SVGAGI in the germline V gene. The CDR3 loop spans 13 amino acids. CDR3 in DNA: TGTGCCAGCAGCAACAGGGAGGGCACTGAAGCTTTCTTT. Residues: CASSNREGTEAFF.

The chain's CDR3 is CASSGTGGPPNEQFF. The CDR3 bases are TGTGCCAGCAGCGGGACAGGGGGCCCCCCCAATGAGCAGTTCTTC. The rearrangement uses TRBV14 and TRBJ2-1; 12 positions agree with TRBD1. The CDR3 extends over 15 amino acids. CDR1 SGHDN and CDR2 FVKESK come from the germline V gene. The junction had 5 bases not matched to a gene; V was cut back by 5 bases and J by 6 bases.